Listed here is a single T cell receptor (beta chain). Time point reported: newly diagnosed GD, antithyroid drugs for less than 3 months. After RNA was extracted from PBMCs, the TCR library was made from it. This sample is part of a study of regulatory T cells in long-lasting Graves disease. The CDR3 is made up of 16 amino acids. CDR1 SGHDN and CDR2 FVKESK come from the germline V gene. V was pared by 4 bases and J by 7 bases, with 7 bases of the junction left unmatched. Construction of the TCR beta libraries employed iRepertoire HTBI primers in conjunction with Arm-PCR of CDR3 regions. TCRdb itself ran the multiplex PCR reads through MiXCR, one entry per CDR3 protein. The sample shows approximately 540,000 distinct CDR3 sequences, around 12% of them seen only once. The data were also submitted as part of a second study, on T cells in Graves' hyperthyroidism and ophthalmopathy.

The source was peripheral blood mononuclear cells (PBMCs), collected at new diagnosis, from a patient treated with antithyroid drugs. The TCR was taken from a woman aged 25 to 39 with Graves disease. V and J are TRBV14 and TRBJ2-3; 14 positions match TRBD2. The CDR3 DNA sequence: TGTGCCAGCAGCCCGGGACTAGCGGGAGCCAGGAATACGCAGTATTTT. Its translation: CASSPGLAGARNTQYF.